The 3 T cell receptor beta chains below were found in one sample sequenced in a study of T cell repertoires in cytomegalovirus infection. MiXCR was run by TCRdb on the reads, yielding one entry per CDR3 protein. Of 80,000 to 90,000 distinct CDR3 sequences in the sample, around 49% were seen once. These TCRs' antigens remain unknown. Here the sequenced sample was CD8+ T cells from cultured PBMCs, taken from culture after CMV antigen stimulation. These receptors were taken from a human donor in good health (CMV status not recorded). Some clones in this sample may be carry-over from other donors' samples.

The chain is built from TRBV28 and TRBJ1-1; perhaps TRBD1 as D (5 bases). The CDR3 is made up of 17 amino acids. Germline V CDR1 and CDR2: MDHEN, SYDVKM. V lost 4 bases and J 2 bases, leaving 20 bases between the germline ends. For the CDR3, the DNA is TGTGCCAGCAGTTACCATGGGGGTTACGGGAGAAACACTGAAGCTTTCTTT. As protein: CASSYHGGYGRNTEAFF. Together with reference TRBV28 and TRBJ1-1, the CDR3 gives the full variable domain: DVKVTQSSRYLVKRTGEKVFLECVQDMDHENMFWYRQDPGLGLRLIYFSYDVKMKEKGDIPEGYSVSREKKERFSLILESASTNQTSMYLCASSYHGGYGRNTEAFFGQGTRLTVV.

The chain links TRBV7-9 to TRBJ1-2; possibly TRBD1 for D (5 bases). Germline values: CDR1 SEHNR, CDR2 FQNEAQ (reference sequence). The CDR3 has 13 amino acids. Trimming left V 5 bases short and J 8 bases short, with 15 bases between. The CDR3, as DNA: TGTGCCAGCAGCCCGTCCGAGGGGACCGGCTACACCTTC. It is translated as CASSPSEGTGYTF.

This clonotype came up a few times. The rearrangement joins TRBV7-6 to TRBJ2-5, with D unclear. Trimming pared 3 bases from V and 5 bases from J, leaving 16 bases between. The CDR3 covers 15 residues. Germline values: CDR1 SGHVS, CDR2 FNYEAQ. The DNA for the CDR3 is TGTGCCAGCAGCTTTCGGCCCCTCGCCAGGGAGACCCAGTACTTC. Its translation is CASSFRPLARETQYF.